This entry features one T cell receptor beta chain sequence. These data originate in a study of identical twins. TCRdb reanalysed the 5' RACE reads using MiXCR and keeps one entry per CDR3 protein. The table records 1.5 million to 2 million distinct CDR3 sequences, about 30% of them present only once. The sequenced sample was cord blood. The source is a newborn girl in good health.

CDR3 nucleotides: TGTGCCAGCAGCTGGTCCGGGACAGGACTGTTTTTT. Its protein is CASSWSGTGLFF. This rearrangement joins TRBV11-2 to TRBJ1-4; 8 nucleotides align to TRBD1. V lost 4 bases, J lost 13 bases, and 5 bases stayed unmatched. In germline, CDR1 is SGHAT, CDR2 FQNNGV. The CDR3 covers 12 residues.